A selection of T cell receptor beta chains follows, all from one sample in a study of cytotoxic CD8 clonotypes in ibrutinib-treated CLL. Sequencing was performed with immunoSEQ multiplex PCR; in TCRdb, only in-frame clones are kept and a portion is missing. The data hold 200,000 to 250,000 clones, with 70% to 75% observed a single time. The sample here was PBMCs, taken after 12 months of ibrutinib treatment. Receptors were obtained from a human donor with chronic lymphocytic leukemia. Each CDR3 is given with its conserved first and last residue. The D gene is left open where the match is weak. Expanded clones get a size class; other rows say once, few or many, or leave the size out.

j_call: TRBJ1-1
v_call: TRBV6-5
clone_size: .
d_call: .
cdr3_nt: TGTGCCAGCAGTTATCTTAGGGGGGTCCAGAACACTGAAGCTTTCTTT
cdr3_aa: CASSYLRGVQNTEAFF

j_call: TRBJ1-6
v_call: TRBV5-1
clone_size: few
d_call: .
cdr3_nt: TGCGCCAGCAGCTTTGGGAATTCACCCCTCCACTTT
cdr3_aa: CASSFGNSPLHF

j_call: TRBJ2-5
v_call: TRBV18
clone_size: .
d_call: TRBD1
cdr3_nt: TGTGCCAGCTCACTGGGACAGGCCGAGACCCAGTACTTC
cdr3_aa: CASSLGQAETQYF

j_call: TRBJ1-1
v_call: TRBV2
clone_size: many
d_call: .
cdr3_nt: TGTGCCAGCAGCGACCGGGACATCTCCCCGAGAGCTTTCTTT
cdr3_aa: CASSDRDISPRAFF

j_call: TRBJ1-1
v_call: TRBV2
clone_size: once
d_call: .
cdr3_nt: TGTGCCAGCGTGGAGGGGATGAACACTGAAGCTTTCTTT
cdr3_aa: CASVEGMNTEAFF

j_call: TRBJ2-7
v_call: TRBV5-1
clone_size: .
d_call: .
cdr3_nt: TGCGCCAGCAGCTTGGGGACAGAGCACTACGAGCAGTACTTC
cdr3_aa: CASSLGTEHYEQYF

j_call: TRBJ2-3
v_call: TRBV9
clone_size: .
d_call: .
cdr3_nt: TGTGCCAGCAGCGTAGGTGATAGCGGAGATACGCAGTATTTT
cdr3_aa: CASSVGDSGDTQYF

j_call: TRBJ2-1
v_call: TRBV6-5
clone_size: .
d_call: .
cdr3_nt: TGTGCCAGCAGTCTTCTCGGGGAGCAGTTCTTC
cdr3_aa: CASSLLGEQFF

j_call: TRBJ2-4
v_call: TRBV5-3
clone_size: .
d_call: .
cdr3_nt: TGTGCCTCAATCCCAACGGTGAGGGCCCCCTCGGACTTC
cdr3_aa: CASIPTVRAPSDF

j_call: TRBJ2-3
v_call: TRBV5-6
clone_size: once
d_call: TRBD2
cdr3_nt: TGTGCCAGCAGCTTGTCAGCGGGGTGGGGCACAGATACGCAGTATTTT
cdr3_aa: CASSLSAGWGTDTQYF

j_call: TRBJ2-3
v_call: TRBV6-4
clone_size: .
d_call: TRBD2
cdr3_nt: TGTGCCAGCAGTCCGGGACTAGCGGGAACCACAGATACGCAGTATTTT
cdr3_aa: CASSPGLAGTTDTQYF

j_call: TRBJ2-1
v_call: TRBV28
clone_size: .
d_call: TRBD2
cdr3_nt: TGTGCCAGCAGCAGTTTACTAGCGCAGCAGTTCTTC
cdr3_aa: CASSSLLAQQFF

j_call: TRBJ2-1
v_call: TRBV27
clone_size: .
d_call: TRBD1
cdr3_nt: TGTGCCAGCAGTTTATCGGGGACAGGGGCAGATGAGCAGTTCTTC
cdr3_aa: CASSLSGTGADEQFF